This TCR beta chain was retrieved from a study of T cell repertoires in cytomegalovirus infection. Turning to the study itself: Both a matching HLA type and CMV infection were indicated by public TCR beta signatures.

Study-level points and caveats: Cumulative frequency of public TCR beta families picked out carriers of CMV plus the relevant HLA.

As concerns this clonotype: What it binds is unknown.

TCRdb processed the reads anew with MiXCR; each CDR3 protein has one entry. The sample holds 80,000 to 95,000 distinct CDR3 sequences, less than 30% seen once. The sample was CD8+ T cells from cultured PBMCs, taken from culture after CMV antigen stimulation. This clonotype originated in a human donor in good health (CMV status not recorded). Some clones in this sample may be carry-over from other donors' samples.

CDR3 nucleotides: TGTGCCAGCAGTGAAGATCCAGGGGTACAGCCCCAGCATTTT. Protein: CASSEDPGVQPQHF. This chain connects TRBV6-1 to TRBJ1-5; TRBD1 is a possible D gene (6 bases). The germline V gene encodes CDR1 MNHNS and CDR2 SASEGT. The CDR3 contains 14 residues. Trimming stripped 1 base from V and 7 bases from J, with 11 bases between.